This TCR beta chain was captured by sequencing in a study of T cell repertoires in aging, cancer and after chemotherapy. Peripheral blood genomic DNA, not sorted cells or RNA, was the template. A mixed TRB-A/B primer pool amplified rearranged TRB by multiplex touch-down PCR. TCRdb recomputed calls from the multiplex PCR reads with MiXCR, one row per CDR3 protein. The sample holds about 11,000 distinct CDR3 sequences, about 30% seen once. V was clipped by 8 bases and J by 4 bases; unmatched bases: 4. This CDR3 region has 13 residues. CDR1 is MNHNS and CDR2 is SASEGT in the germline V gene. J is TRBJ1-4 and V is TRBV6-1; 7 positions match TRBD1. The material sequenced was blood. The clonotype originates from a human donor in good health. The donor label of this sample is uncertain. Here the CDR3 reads CASWDSSNEKLFF. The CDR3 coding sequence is TGTGCCAGCTGGGACAGTAGTAATGAAAAACTGTTTTTT.